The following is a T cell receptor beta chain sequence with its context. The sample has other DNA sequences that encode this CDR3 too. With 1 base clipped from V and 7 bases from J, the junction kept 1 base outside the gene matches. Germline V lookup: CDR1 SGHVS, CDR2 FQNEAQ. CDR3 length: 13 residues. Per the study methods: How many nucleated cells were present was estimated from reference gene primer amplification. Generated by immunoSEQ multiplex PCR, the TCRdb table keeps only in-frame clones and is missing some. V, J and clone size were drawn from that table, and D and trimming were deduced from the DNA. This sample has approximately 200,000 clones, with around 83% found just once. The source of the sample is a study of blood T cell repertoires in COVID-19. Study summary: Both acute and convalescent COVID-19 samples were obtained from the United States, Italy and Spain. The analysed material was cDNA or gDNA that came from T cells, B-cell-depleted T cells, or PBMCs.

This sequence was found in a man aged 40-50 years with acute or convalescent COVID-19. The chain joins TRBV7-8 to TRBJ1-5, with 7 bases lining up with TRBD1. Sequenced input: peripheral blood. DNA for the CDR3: TGTGCCAGCAGCTTAGGAGGGGGCCAGCCCCAGCATTTT. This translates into CASSLGGGQPQHF. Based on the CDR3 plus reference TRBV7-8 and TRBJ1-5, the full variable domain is GAGVSQSPRYKVAKRGQDVALRCDPISGHVSLFWYQQALGQGPEFLTYFQNEAQLDKSGLPSDRFFAERPEGSVSTLKIQRTQQEDSAVYLCASSLGGGQPQHFGDGTRLSIL.